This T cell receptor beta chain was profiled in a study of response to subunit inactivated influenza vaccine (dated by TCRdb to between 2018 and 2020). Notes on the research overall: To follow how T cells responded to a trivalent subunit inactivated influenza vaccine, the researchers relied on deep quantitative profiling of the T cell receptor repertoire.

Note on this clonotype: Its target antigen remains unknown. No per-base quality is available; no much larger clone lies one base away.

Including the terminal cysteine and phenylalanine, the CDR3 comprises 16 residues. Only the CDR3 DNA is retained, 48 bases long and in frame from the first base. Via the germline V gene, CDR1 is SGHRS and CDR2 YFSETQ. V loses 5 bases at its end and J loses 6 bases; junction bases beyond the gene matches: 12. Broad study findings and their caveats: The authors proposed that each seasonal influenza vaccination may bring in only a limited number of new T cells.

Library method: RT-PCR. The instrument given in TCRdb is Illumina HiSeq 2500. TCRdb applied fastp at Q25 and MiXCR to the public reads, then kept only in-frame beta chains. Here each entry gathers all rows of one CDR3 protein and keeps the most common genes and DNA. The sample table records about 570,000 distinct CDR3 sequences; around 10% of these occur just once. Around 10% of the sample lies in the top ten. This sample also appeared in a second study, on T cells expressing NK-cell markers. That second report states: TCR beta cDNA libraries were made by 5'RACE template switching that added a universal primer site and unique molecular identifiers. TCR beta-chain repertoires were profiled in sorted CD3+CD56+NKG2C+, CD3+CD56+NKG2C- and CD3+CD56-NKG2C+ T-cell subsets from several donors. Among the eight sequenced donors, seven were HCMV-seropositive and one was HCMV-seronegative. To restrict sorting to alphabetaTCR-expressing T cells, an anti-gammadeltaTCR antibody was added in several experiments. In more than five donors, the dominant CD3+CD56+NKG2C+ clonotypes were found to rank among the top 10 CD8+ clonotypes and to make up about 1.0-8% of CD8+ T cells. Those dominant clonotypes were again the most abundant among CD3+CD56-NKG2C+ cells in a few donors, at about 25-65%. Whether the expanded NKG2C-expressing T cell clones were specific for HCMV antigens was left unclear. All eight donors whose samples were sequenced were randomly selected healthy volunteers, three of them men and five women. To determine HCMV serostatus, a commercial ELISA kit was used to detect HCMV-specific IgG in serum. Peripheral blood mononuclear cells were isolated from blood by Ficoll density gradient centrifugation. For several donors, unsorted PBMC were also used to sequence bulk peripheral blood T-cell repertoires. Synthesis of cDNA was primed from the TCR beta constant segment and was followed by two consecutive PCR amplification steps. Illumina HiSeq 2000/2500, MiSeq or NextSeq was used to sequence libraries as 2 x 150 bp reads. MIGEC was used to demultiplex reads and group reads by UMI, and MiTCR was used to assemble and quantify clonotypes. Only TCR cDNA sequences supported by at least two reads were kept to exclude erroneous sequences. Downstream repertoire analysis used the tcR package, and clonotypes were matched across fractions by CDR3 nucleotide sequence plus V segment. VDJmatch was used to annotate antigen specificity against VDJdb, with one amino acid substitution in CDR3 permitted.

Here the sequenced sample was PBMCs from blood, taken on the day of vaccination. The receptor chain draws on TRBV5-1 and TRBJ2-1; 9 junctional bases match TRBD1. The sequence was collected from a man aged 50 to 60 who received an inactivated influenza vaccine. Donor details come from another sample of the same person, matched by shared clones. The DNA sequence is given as TGCGCCAGCAGTGTAGGTCGGGACAGGGAAATCAATGAGCAGTTCTTC. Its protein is CASSVGRDREINEQFF.